Presented here are 7 T cell receptor beta chains from one specimen sequenced in a study of blood T cell repertoires in COVID-19. Sequencing used immunoSEQ multiplex PCR; TCRdb keeps in-frame clones, though not all of them. The sample includes under 400,000 clones, more than 70% of them seen just once. Input material: PBMCs or T cells enriched from blood (not recorded which). These receptors came from a man aged 35 to 55 in a cohort exposed to, infected with or recovered from COVID-19 (not recorded which).

This chain joins TRBV29-1 and TRBJ1-2, with D perhaps TRBD1 (5 bases). The CDR3 runs to 15 residues. The germline V gene encodes CDR1 SQVTM and CDR2 ANQGSEA. V was pared by 0 bases and J by 4 bases, with 15 bases between. CDR3 in amino acids: CSVEDRQGEIYGYTF. The CDR3 DNA is TGCAGCGTTGAAGATCGGCAGGGCGAAATCTATGGCTACACCTTC.

V usage is TRBV6-1 and J usage is TRBJ1-1, with 7 bases that match TRBD1. With V trimmed by 3 bases and J by 6 bases, 7 bases remained unmatched. Germline CDR1 MNHNS, CDR2 SASEGT. This CDR3 contains 14 residues. The CDR3 nucleotides are TGTGCCAGCAGTGAGACAGGGTCTTGGGCTGAAGCTTTCTTT. Its translation is CASSETGSWAEAFF.

The chain has TRBV5-4 and TRBJ1-5; 8 positions match TRBD1. Per germline, CDR1 SGHNT and CDR2 YYREEE (reference sequence). This CDR3 has 13 residues. V shed 3 bases, J shed 7 bases, and the junction held 3 bases outside the gene matches. In DNA form, the CDR3 reads TGTGCCAGCAGCTCAGGGGGCAGGCAGCCCCAGCATTTT. Encoded protein: CASSSGGRQPQHF.

This chain links TRBV4-1 with TRBJ2-1; 8 nucleotides agree with TRBD2. CDR3 length: 17 amino acids. Germline V gene lookup returns CDR1 MGHRA and CDR2 YSYEKL. With 4 bases clipped from V and 6 bases from J, the junction kept 14 bases outside the gene matches. CDR3 DNA sequence: TGCGCCAGCAGCCGGCACCTGACAGCGGGAGAAACCAATGAGCAGTTCTTC. It yields the protein CASSRHLTAGETNEQFF.

Comments on this clone: This sample also contains other DNA sequences that code for the same CDR3. V and J are TRBV5-1 and TRBJ1-2, with 10 bases identical to TRBD1. This CDR3 is built from 14 residues. With 5 bases clipped from V and 2 bases from J, the junction kept 3 bases outside the gene matches. Germline CDR1 reads SGHRS; CDR2 reads YFSETQ. CDR3 nucleotides: TGCGCCAGCAGTAGGGACAGGGGAAACTATGGCTACACCTTC. It encodes CASSRDRGNYGYTF.

The chain couples TRBV7-2 to TRBJ2-5; 9 bases align to TRBD2. CDR3 size: 16 residues. CDR1 and CDR2 from the germline V gene are SGHTA and FQGNSA. V dropped 5 bases and J dropped 2; count of bases not matched to a gene: 9. CDR3 DNA: TGTGCCAGCAGCCCCATCGTGCTAGCGGGACAAGAGACCCAGTACTTC. It yields the protein CASSPIVLAGQETQYF.

As for this clone: This sample also contains other DNA sequences that code for the same CDR3. This rearrangement joins TRBV15 to TRBJ2-7; no clear D gene. Germline V gene data show CDR1 as LNHNV and CDR2 as YYDKDF (reference sequence). The ends were cut back, 0 bases at V and 1 base at J, with 7 bases in the middle. The CDR3 has 14 residues. CDR3 sequence (DNA): TGTGCCACCAGCAGAGATCGTAGTTCCTACGAGCAGTACTTC. Translation gives CATSRDRSSYEQYF.